A single sample is the source of the 30 T cell receptor beta chains below, sequenced in a study of T cells after yellow fever vaccination. TCRdb passed the 5' RACE reads through MiXCR, listing each CDR3 protein once. The data contain 620,000 or so distinct CDR3 sequences, roughly an eighth of them singletons. The source was PBMCs, collected on the day of the yellow fever booster vaccination. These receptors all stem from a man aged 30 to 39 who received the YFV17D yellow fever vaccine.

This clonotype was picked up many times. The chain links TRBV20-1 to TRBJ2-1; no reliable D call. This CDR3 is 14 amino acids long. V gave up 4 bases and J gave up 5 bases, with 15 bases separating them. The germline CDR1 and CDR2 sequences are DFQATT and SNEGSKA (reference sequence). CDR3 sequence reads: CSAIRAGGDNEQFF. The CDR3 nucleotides are TGCAGTGCTATAAGGGCCGGCGGCGACAATGAGCAGTTCTTC.

This clonotype came up a few times. The chain is built from TRBV9 and TRBJ2-4; D remains ambiguous. The CDR3 has 14 amino acids. Germline V gene data show CDR1 as SGDLS and CDR2 as YYNGEE. Trimming shortened V by 0 bases and J by 0 bases, and 4 bases separated the two germline ends. The CDR3 is CASSVDGAKNIQYF. The CDR3 DNA reads as TGTGCCAGCAGCGTAGACGGAGCCAAAAACATTCAGTACTTC.

This chain joins TRBV20-1 and TRBJ1-1; D uncertain. This CDR3 spans 12 amino acids. V was shortened by 3 bases and J by 7 bases, with 12 bases between the two germline ends. CDR1 and CDR2 from the germline V gene are DFQATT and SNEGSKA (reference sequence). The chain's CDR3 is CSASFLQIEAFF. CDR3 DNA sequence: TGCAGTGCTAGTTTCCTTCAGATTGAAGCTTTCTTT.

Worth noting for this clonotype: The limits of the CDR3 on the DNA are not certain, so only TCRdb's listed CDR3 is given. This chain links TRBV12-3 or TRBV12-4 with TRBJ1-5; the table's D call of TRBD1 was not tested on the DNA. The CDR3 is 16 amino acids long, termini counted. The CDR3 protein is CASSFFGQGGNQPQHF.

This clonotype was found a few times. This sequence joins TRBV7-9 and TRBJ1-2, with D perhaps matching TRBD1 (5 bases). The length of the CDR3 is 15 residues. V lost 4 bases and J 3 bases, leaving 15 bases between the germline ends. Germline CDR1 and CDR2: SEHNR and FQNEAQ (reference sequence). CDR3 in amino acids: CASSSSGKGDYGYTF. CDR3 DNA sequence: TGTGCCAGCAGCTCCTCAGGGAAAGGGGACTATGGCTACACCTTC. Using reference TRBV7-9 and TRBJ1-2 for the parts outside the CDR3, the full variable domain is DTGVSQNPRHKITKRGQNVTFRCDPISEHNRLYWYRQTLGQGPEFLTYFQNEAQLEKSRLLSDRFSAERPKGSFSTLEIQRTEQGDSAMYLCASSSSGKGDYGYTFGSGTRLTVV.

Only a few counts were recorded for this clonotype. The chain has TRBV7-2 and TRBJ1-2, with TRBD1 identical over 12 bases. Trimming cost V 2 bases and J 2 bases; bases outside gene matches: 6. Germline CDR1 is SGHTA and CDR2 is FQGNSA. This CDR3 spans 17 amino acids. The CDR3: CASSLKGTGGKNYGYTF. CDR3 in DNA: TGTGCCAGCAGCTTAAAGGGGACAGGGGGCAAAAACTATGGCTACACCTTC.

The sample holds a few counts of this clonotype. The gene calls are TRBV20-1 and TRBJ2-5; 7 nucleotides agree with TRBD1. The V gene's germline CDR1 is DFQATT and CDR2 SNEGSKA (reference sequence). The CDR3 loop spans 15 amino acids. V lost 4 bases to trimming and J lost 4 bases; unmatched junction nucleotides: 12. In nucleotides, the CDR3 is TGCAGTGCTACGGCCGCACAGGGGAATGCAGAGACCCAGTACTTC. This encodes CSATAAQGNAETQYF.

In this sample, this clonotype turned up many times. The chain has TRBV5-1 and TRBJ1-2; D might be TRBD1 (6 bases). The germline V gene encodes CDR1 SGHRS and CDR2 YFSETQ. The V end was cut by 4 bases, the J end by 5 bases, with 12 bases between. This CDR3 comprises 13 residues. Here the CDR3 reads CASSDSTGYGYTF. The CDR3 nucleotides read TGCGCCAGCAGCGACTCAACAGGGTATGGCTACACCTTC.

The sample holds a few counts of this clonotype. The chain couples TRBV29-1 to TRBJ2-3, with 7 bases aligning to TRBD2. Germline CDR1 SQVTM, CDR2 ANQGSEA. Unmatched junction bases numbered 10, after V lost 4 bases and J lost 3 bases. The CDR3 covers 15 residues. This CDR3 reads CSVVRPREVTDTQYF. The CDR3 nucleotides read TGCAGCGTTGTTCGCCCCCGGGAGGTAACAGATACGCAGTATTTT.

The chain uses TRBV29-1 and TRBJ2-1, with D unresolved. The CDR3 consists of 14 residues. In germline, CDR1 is SQVTM, CDR2 ANQGSEA. Trimming cost V 3 bases and J 4 bases, with 13 bases left between them. Written as DNA, the CDR3 is TGCAGCGTTGATGGTAGGACCGATTACAATGAGCAGTTCTTC. The encoded protein is CSVDGRTDYNEQFF.

This clonotype came up a few times. This chain uses TRBV5-1 with TRBJ2-1, with 8 bases fitting TRBD2. This CDR3 comprises 16 residues. Trimming at V came to 4 bases and at J to 8 bases, leaving 14 bases not matched to a gene. The V gene's germline CDR1 is SGHRS and CDR2 YFSETQ. Here the CDR3 reads CASSPPTSGVNDEQFF. The CDR3 region has the DNA TGCGCCAGCAGCCCGCCCACTAGCGGAGTGAACGATGAGCAGTTCTTC.

The chain is built from TRBV6-1 and TRBJ2-2; perhaps TRBD2 as D (6 bases). CDR1 is MNHNS, CDR2 SASEGT, per germline. This CDR3 has 16 amino acids. With 5 bases removed from V and 11 bases from J, the gap between germline ends came to 24 bases. CDR3 sequence reads: CASSRTTFSGLSELFF. CDR3 DNA sequence: TGTGCCAGCAGTCGAACCACATTCTCGGGACTGAGTGAGCTGTTTTTT.

The CDR3 DNA is TGCGCCAGCAGTCCAAAGGACCTTAATAATGAGCAGTTCTTC. The encoded protein is CASSPKDLNNEQFF. The chain joins TRBV23-1 to TRBJ2-1; no reliable D call. TRBV23-1 is an open reading frame, and its role is uncertain. V gave up 4 bases and J gave up 7 bases, with 14 bases separating them. This CDR3 contains 14 residues.

A few counts support this clonotype. The chain uses TRBV4-2 and TRBJ2-3, with D perhaps matching TRBD1 (6 bases). The CDR3 runs to 16 residues. CDR1 is LGHNA and CDR2 is YNFKEQ in the germline V gene. Trimming cost V 0 bases and J 2 bases, with 12 bases left between them. CDR3 region: CASSQDPRDNTDTQYF. CDR3 in DNA: TGTGCCAGCAGCCAAGATCCCCGGGACAACACAGATACGCAGTATTTT.

The chain combines TRBV7-3 with TRBJ2-1, with D uncertain. Trimming removed 4 bases at V and 7 bases at J, with 11 bases between. The germline V gene has CDR1 SGHTA and CDR2 FQGTGA. CDR3 size: 13 residues. CDR3 DNA: TGTGCCAGCAGCTCACAAGGCTGGAATGAGCAGTTCTTC. As protein: CASSSQGWNEQFF.

In its sample, this clonotype was seen a few times. The J gene is TRBJ1-2, the V gene TRBV12-3 or TRBV12-4, with 7 bases aligning to TRBD1. After removal of 10 bases from V and 4 bases from J, the junction contained 9 bases not matched to a gene. This CDR3 comprises 13 residues. The CDR3 DNA reads as TGTGCCACCGACTCCAGGGGGATCTATGGCTACACCTTC. This gives the protein CATDSRGIYGYTF.

This clonotype was found a few times. The J gene is TRBJ2-3, the V gene TRBV6-2 or TRBV6-3, with no clear D. V was shortened by 7 bases and J by 6 bases, with 11 bases between the two germline ends. The CDR3 has 12 amino acids. Per the germline V gene, CDR1 is MNHEY and CDR2 is SVGEGT. Here the CDR3 reads CASTNNGDTQYF. The CDR3 DNA is TGTGCCAGCACCAATAATGGGGATACGCAGTATTTT.

V usage is TRBV4-3 and J usage is TRBJ1-1; D possibly corresponds to TRBD1 (6 bases). V gave up 0 bases and J gave up 0 bases, with 8 bases separating them. The CDR3 runs 15 residues. Germline CDR1 LGHNA, CDR2 YSLEER. CDR3 residues: CASSQEGDMNTEAFF. CDR3 in DNA: TGCGCCAGCAGCCAAGAGGGGGACATGAACACTGAAGCTTTCTTT.

The chain carries TRBV7-2 and TRBJ1-3, with unresolved D. The ends were cut back, 4 bases at V and 4 bases at J, with 8 bases in the middle. The CDR3 is 13 residues long. Germline V CDR1 and CDR2: SGHTA, FQGNSA. The CDR3 sequence is CASSSQFGNTIYF. CDR3 coding DNA: TGTGCCAGCAGCTCCCAGTTCGGAAACACCATATATTTT. The full variable domain, its missing parts supplied by reference TRBV7-2 and TRBJ1-3, is GAGVSQSPSNKVTEKGKDVELRCDPISGHTALYWYRQSLGQGLEFLIYFQGNSAPDKSGLPSDRFSAERTGGSVSTLTIQRTQQEDSAVYLCASSSQFGNTIYFGEGSWLTVV.

This clonotype was seen more than once but under ten times. One end of the junction is discordant with germline, which a read error may explain. J is TRBJ2-1 and V is TRBV5-4; 7 bases agree with TRBD2. This CDR3 region has 16 residues. Germline V CDR1 and CDR2: SGHNT, YYREEE (reference sequence). This chain's CDR3 is CASTLDPAGTWNEQFF. CDR3 DNA sequence: TGTGCCAGCACCTTGGATCCAGCGGGAACTTGGAATGAGCAGTTCTTC. The complete variable domain, with remaining parts taken from reference TRBV5-4 and TRBJ2-1, reads ETGVTQSPTHLIKTRGQQVTLRCSSQSGHNTVSWYQQALGQGPQFIFQYYREEENGRGNFPPRFSGLQFPNYSSELNVNALELDDSALYLCASTLDPAGTWNEQFFGPGTRLTVL.

This clonotype was detected a few times. In DNA, the CDR3 is TGTGCCAGCAGTTATCGCCCAGGCTCTGGAAACACCATATATTTT. Its translation is CASSYRPGSGNTIYF. The rearrangement joins TRBV6-5 to TRBJ1-3, with D hard to call. The CDR3 is made up of 15 amino acids. The V and J ends lost 3 bases and 0 bases respectively, with 9 bases between them. Per the germline V gene, CDR1 is MNHEY and CDR2 is SVGAGI.

The chain recombines TRBV3-1 with TRBJ2-2; no reliable D call. V lost 11 bases and J 3 bases, leaving 19 bases between the germline ends. CDR3 length: 15 residues. CDR1 LGHDT and CDR2 YNNKEL come from the germline V gene (reference sequence). The CDR3 bases are TGTGCCTGCTGCCAAGGCAACAGCTACACCGGGGAGCTGTTTTTT. Translation: CACCQGNSYTGELFF.

This clonotype came up a few times. This sequence joins TRBV12-3 or TRBV12-4 and TRBJ2-1; a possible D gene is TRBD2 (5 bases). V lost 7 bases to trimming and J lost 1 base, with 14 bases between them. The CDR3 is 15 amino acids. The CDR3 DNA follows: TGTGCCAGCACCTCCTCGGGAAATTCCTACAATGAGCAGTTCTTC. Encoded protein: CASTSSGNSYNEQFF.

This sequence joins TRBV9 and TRBJ2-1; D unresolved. The V gene lost 0 bases and the J gene lost 10 bases, with 8 bases spanning the gap. The CDR3 has 12 amino acids. Germline V lookup: CDR1 SGDLS, CDR2 YYNGEE. CDR3 sequence reads: CASSVVNTEQFF. In DNA, the CDR3 is TGTGCCAGCAGCGTAGTCAACACCGAGCAGTTCTTC.

In its sample, this clonotype was seen a few times. The rearrangement uses TRBV11-2 and TRBJ1-1, with D tentatively TRBD1 (6 bases). Germline loops: CDR1 SGHAT, CDR2 FQNNGV. The CDR3 runs 13 residues. With 5 bases removed from V and 7 bases from J, the gap between germline ends came to 14 bases. CDR3 DNA sequence: TGTGCCAGCAGCCCGGACAGTCTCCTTGAAGCTTTCTTT. Its translation is CASSPDSLLEAFF.

The chain uses TRBV29-1 and TRBJ2-3; a weak D match, TRBD2 (5 bases). The germline gives CDR1 SQVTM, CDR2 ANQGSEA. This CDR3 contains 13 residues. Trimming pared 6 bases from V and 2 bases from J, leaving 12 bases between. In nucleotides, the CDR3 is TGCAGCGTAGGGAATCGGGACACAGATACGCAGTATTTT. Its translation: CSVGNRDTDTQYF.

The chain joins TRBV7-2 to TRBJ2-7, with D possibly TRBD2 on 7 matching bases. V shed 0 bases and J shed 2 bases, with 23 bases lying between them. CDR1 and CDR2 from the germline V gene are SGHTA and FQGNSA. This CDR3 contains 19 residues. DNA for the CDR3: TGTGCCAGCAGCTTAGCGGGGGGCGTAGCGGGCCTCTTACCCTACGAGCAGTACTTC. As protein: CASSLAGGVAGLLPYEQYF.

In this sample, this clonotype turned up a few times. V is TRBV9 and J is TRBJ2-2; 10 bases align to TRBD2. The CDR3 is 16 amino acids. Trimming cost V 0 bases and J 5 bases; bases outside gene matches: 4. In germline, CDR1 is SGDLS, CDR2 YYNGEE. The CDR3: CASSVVAGGSTGELFF. The CDR3 DNA reads TGTGCCAGCAGCGTAGTAGCGGGAGGTAGTACCGGGGAGCTGTTTTTT.

This clonotype was counted only a few times. V is TRBV6-1 and J is TRBJ2-3; no clear D gene. The CDR3 contains 13 residues. The V end was cut by 6 bases, the J end by 5 bases, with 12 bases between. Germline CDR1 and CDR2: MNHNS and SASEGT. The DNA for the CDR3 is TGTGCCAGCAGGGAGCTCTCCAGAGATACGCAGTATTTT. Amino acids: CASRELSRDTQYF.

The rearrangement uses TRBV7-9 and TRBJ2-3, with D possibly matching TRBD2 (6 bases). This CDR3 is built from 14 residues. Trimming pared 5 bases from V and 1 base from J, leaving 10 bases between. CDR1 SEHNR and CDR2 FQNEAQ come from the germline V gene (reference sequence). The CDR3 DNA reads as TGTGCCAGCAGCCAAGCTAGCGGCACAGATACGCAGTATTTT. Encoded protein: CASSQASGTDTQYF.